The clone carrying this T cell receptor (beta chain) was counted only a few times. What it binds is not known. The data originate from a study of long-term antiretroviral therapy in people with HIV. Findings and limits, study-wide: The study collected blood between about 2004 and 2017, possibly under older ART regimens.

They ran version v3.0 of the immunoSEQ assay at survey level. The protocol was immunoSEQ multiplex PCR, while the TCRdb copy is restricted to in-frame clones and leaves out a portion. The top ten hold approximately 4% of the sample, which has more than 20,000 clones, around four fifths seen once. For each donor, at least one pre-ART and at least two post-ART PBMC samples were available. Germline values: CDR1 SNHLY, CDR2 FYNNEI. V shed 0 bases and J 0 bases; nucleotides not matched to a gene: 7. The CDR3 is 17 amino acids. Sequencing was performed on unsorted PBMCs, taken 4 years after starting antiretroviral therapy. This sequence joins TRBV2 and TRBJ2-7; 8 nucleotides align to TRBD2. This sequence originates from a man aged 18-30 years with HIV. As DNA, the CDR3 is TGTGCCAGCAGTGAAGCGGTGGGACTAGGGAGCTCCTACGAGCAGTACTTC. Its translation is CASSEAVGLGSSYEQYF.